This TCR beta chain was found in a study of Ad26.COV2.S vaccination and SARS-CoV-2 variants. General study results and limits: Recipients of either vaccine or placebo displayed similar breadth of non-spike TCRs. Substantial breadth was reportedly displayed by spike-specific CD8+ and CD4+ T cell responses after vaccination.

This sample's treatment: around 19 received Ad26.COV2.S at low or high dose, single or two shots; 5 received placebo; per-sample allocation not given. Sampling took place 63 days after the first vaccine or placebo injection. Its platform was an Ad26 vector, and its expressed antigen was Wuhan-strain SARS-CoV-2 spike. Profiling relied on immunoSEQ multiplex PCR, and the TCRdb table lists in-frame clones only, not all of them. The sample yields about 680,000 clones, 89% seen once. Worth noting for this clone: Its antigen is not known.

This CDR3 spans 16 amino acids. V was cut by 2 bases and J by 5 bases, with 19 bases left in between. Germline values: CDR1 MDHEN, CDR2 SYDVKM. This specimen was peripheral blood, taken in a trial of Ad26.COV2.S vaccine versus placebo. The genes are TRBV28 and TRBJ2-7, with TRBD1 as a possible D gene (6 bases). The TCR originated in a person between 18 and 60 years old who received the Ad26.COV2.S COVID-19 vaccine or a placebo. The CDR3 here is CASSLPLQGTKNEQYF. In nucleotides, the CDR3 is TGTGCCAGCAGTTTACCCTTACAGGGAACCAAGAACGAGCAGTACTTC. Complete variable domain (other parts from reference TRBV28 and TRBJ2-7): DVKVTQSSRYLVKRTGEKVFLECVQDMDHENMFWYRQDPGLGLRLIYFSYDVKMKEKGDIPEGYSVSREKKERFSLILESASTNQTSMYLCASSLPLQGTKNEQYFGPGTRLTVT.